A single sample gave rise to the 9 T cell receptor beta chains below, sequenced in a study of T cell clonality in common variable immunodeficiency. Clones were read by immunoSEQ multiplex PCR, and TCRdb kept only the in-frame ones, dropping some. The sample contains some 39,000 clones, none of them singletons. Specimen: peripheral blood mononuclear cells. The source is a person aged 18-70 years in good health.

This clone was recorded many times. The CDR3 end is not reached by the read, which stops 3 residues before it; the germline J gene fills it in. The rearrangement joins TRBV4-1 to TRBJ2-2; no clear D. The CDR3 is made up of 15 amino acids. Germline CDR1 MGHRA, CDR2 YSYEKL. The CDR3 reads CASSPHKSTNEKLFF. CDR3 DNA (partial): TGCGCCAGCAGCCCGCACAAATCAACTAATGAAAAG.

This clone was seen at least ten times. An end of the junction differs from the germline gene, which may be a read error. The sequence runs out 3 residues before the end of the CDR3; the remainder is reconstructed from the germline J gene. This chain uses TRBV20-1 with TRBJ1-2; 7 bases agree with TRBD1. Germline CDR1 is DFQATT and CDR2 is SNEGSKA (reference sequence). The CDR3 consists of 11 residues. CDR3 DNA, as far as it was read: TGTAGGAGGCAGGGGGTGGATGGC. Its translation is CRRQGVDG. The CDR3 in its entirety is CRRQGVDGYTF.

In its sample, this clone was seen many times. With the read ending 3 residues before the CDR3 end, the germline J gene is used to fill in that end. The chain uses TRBV5-1 and TRBJ1-1, with D possibly being TRBD1 (5 bases). Trimming stripped 5 bases from V and 0 bases from J, with 8 bases between. Germline CDR1 and CDR2: SGHRS and YFSETQ. The CDR3 is 13 residues long. The DNA read from the CDR3 is TGCGCCAGCAGAACAGGCATGAACACTGAA. Translated: CASRTGMNTE. The whole CDR3 protein reads CASRTGMNTEAFF.

This clone was picked up many times. The read terminates 3 residues before the CDR3 end, so the remaining end is supplied by the germline J gene. V usage is TRBV6-4 and J usage is TRBJ2-3, with D perhaps TRBD2 (6 bases). This CDR3 spans 14 amino acids. CDR1 MRHNA and CDR2 SNTAGT come from the germline V gene. The CDR3 here is CASSDGTHSLPQYF. CDR3 DNA, as far as it was read: TGTGCCAGCAGTGACGGGACTCATTCCCTTCCG.

This clone was observed at least ten times. The CDR3 goes on 3 residues after the read ends, and that part is filled in from the germline J gene. This rearrangement joins TRBV12-3 or TRBV12-4 to TRBJ2-7; 9 bases map to TRBD2. V was pared by 2 bases and J by 2 bases, with 1 base of the junction left unmatched. This CDR3 has 14 amino acids. CDR3 residues: CASSLSSGTYEQYF. The CDR3 DNA, read in part, is TGTGCCAGCAGTTTATCTAGCGGGACCTACGAG.

This clone has ten or more counts. The read ends 3 residues early relative to the CDR3; the germline J gene fills the gap. V is TRBV19 and J is TRBJ1-4; D not certain. Trimming took off 5 bases at V and 0 bases at J, with 7 bases between the two ends. Per the germline V gene, CDR1 is LNHDA and CDR2 is SQIVND (reference sequence). The CDR3 contains 14 residues. The chain's CDR3 is CASSGPATNEKLFF. The CDR3 bases that were read are TGTGCCAGTAGTGGGCCGGCAACTAATGAAAAA. Full variable domain (missing parts from reference TRBV19 and TRBJ1-4): DGGITQSPKYLFRKEGQNVTLSCEQNLNHDAMYWYRQDPGQGLRLIYYSQIVNDFQKGDIAEGYSVSREKKESFPLTVTSAQKNPTAFYLCASSGPATNEKLFFGSGTQLSVL.

Ten or more counts support this clone. The CDR3 extends 3 residues past the end of the read, so its final part is completed from the germline J gene. The rearrangement links TRBV6-4 to TRBJ2-2; maybe TRBD2 (5 bases). The CDR3 contains 15 residues. V was trimmed by 3 bases and J by 0 bases, leaving 8 bases between them. Germline V gives CDR1 MRHNA, CDR2 SNTAGT. The CDR3: CASSERAANTGELFF. The CDR3 bases that were read are TGTGCCAGCAGTGAGCGGGCAGCGAACACCGGGGAG.

This clone was found many times. The CDR3 goes on 3 residues after the read ends, and that part is filled in from the germline J gene. This sequence joins TRBV7-9 and TRBJ1-4, with 8 positions matching TRBD1. The germline gives CDR1 SEHNR, CDR2 FQNEAQ (reference sequence). This CDR3 comprises 15 residues. With 5 bases clipped from V and 5 bases from J, the junction kept 7 bases outside the gene matches. The CDR3 loop is CASSPPGQENEKLFF. The sequenced part of the CDR3 DNA is TGTGCCAGCAGCCCCCCGGGACAGGAGAATGAAAAA. Looking up the rest from reference TRBV7-9 and TRBJ1-4 gives the full variable domain: DTGVSQNPRHKITKRGQNVTFRCDPISEHNRLYWYRQTLGQGPEFLTYFQNEAQLEKSRLLSDRFSAERPKGSFSTLEIQRTEQGDSAMYLCASSPPGQENEKLFFGSGTQLSVL.

This clone was found many times. The observed sequence ends 3 residues before the CDR3 terminus, with the missing tail filled in from the germline J gene. The genes are TRBV7-6 and TRBJ2-5; D is undetermined. Germline CDR1 SGHVS, CDR2 FNYEAQ. V lost 0 bases to trimming and J lost 1 base, with 12 bases between them. The CDR3 runs to 16 residues. The CDR3 DNA, read in part, is TGTGCCAGCAGCTTAGCGTCTGGTAGCAGCCAAGAGACC. Amino acid sequence: CASSLASGSSQET. Given in full, the CDR3 is CASSLASGSSQETQYF.